This T cell receptor (beta chain) was recorded in a study of cytomegalovirus exposure and HLA in healthy donors. Study summary: Most genotyped donors, 81% of around 370, had Caucasian-associated genetic ancestry. Points from the study as a whole: Presence/absence comparisons presumed near-even sequencing depth among donors.

Researchers ran the PCR with 60 Vbeta and 13 Jbeta primers. TCRdb's table, derived via immunoSEQ multiplex PCR, lists solely in-frame clones and lacks some. The sample lists approximately 100,000 clones; 75% to 80% were seen once. A remark on this clone: Its antigen is still unknown.

Sequencing was performed on PBMCs. The source of this sequence is a woman in her forties in good health and CMV-seropositive.

CDR3 bases: TGTGCCAGCAGTAGACAGAATGGCTACACCTTC. It codes for CASSRQNGYTF. The chain joins TRBV2 to TRBJ1-2; possibly TRBD1 for D (5 bases). The CDR3 contains 11 residues. Per the germline V gene, CDR1 is SNHLY and CDR2 is FYNNEI. The V gene lost 5 bases and the J gene lost 6 bases, with 7 bases spanning the gap.